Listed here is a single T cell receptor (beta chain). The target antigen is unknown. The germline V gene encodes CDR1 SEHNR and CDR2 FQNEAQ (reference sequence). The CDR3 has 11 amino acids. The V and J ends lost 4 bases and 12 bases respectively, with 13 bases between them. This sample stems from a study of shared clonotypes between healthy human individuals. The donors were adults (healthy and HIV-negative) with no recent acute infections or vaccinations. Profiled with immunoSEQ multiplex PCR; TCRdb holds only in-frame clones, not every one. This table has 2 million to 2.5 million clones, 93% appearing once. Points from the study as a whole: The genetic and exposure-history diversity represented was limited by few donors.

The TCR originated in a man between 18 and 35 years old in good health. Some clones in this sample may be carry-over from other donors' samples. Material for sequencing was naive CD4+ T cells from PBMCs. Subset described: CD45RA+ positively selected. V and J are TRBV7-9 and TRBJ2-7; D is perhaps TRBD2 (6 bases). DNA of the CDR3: TGTGCCAGCAGCTCCGCGAGCGGGCCGTACTTC. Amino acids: CASSSASGPYF. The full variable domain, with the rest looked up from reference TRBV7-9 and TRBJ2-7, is DTGVSQNPRHKITKRGQNVTFRCDPISEHNRLYWYRQTLGQGPEFLTYFQNEAQLEKSRLLSDRFSAERPKGSFSTLEIQRTEQGDSAMYLCASSSASGPYFGPGTRLTVT.